These 17 T cell receptor beta chains were all obtained from the same sample, sequenced in a study of cytomegalovirus exposure and HLA in healthy donors. Amplification used 60 Vbeta primers and 13 Jbeta primers. Generated by immunoSEQ multiplex PCR, the TCRdb table keeps only in-frame clones and is missing some. This table holds some 180,000 clones, just under 80% found once. The specimen was PBMCs. These TCRs come from a woman aged 25-40 years in good health and CMV-seronegative.

This clone was seen a few times. The chain couples TRBV30 to TRBJ1-1; the D is unclear. CDR3 length: 15 residues. V was cut by 4 bases and J by 0 bases, with 15 bases left in between. Germline V CDR1 and CDR2: GTSNPN, SVGIG (reference sequence). In DNA, the CDR3 is TGTGCCTGGAAAGCTCTTGTTTCGATGAACACTGAAGCTTTCTTT. Translated: CAWKALVSMNTEAFF.

The V gene is TRBV27, the J gene TRBJ2-7, with TRBD1 matching over 10 bases. With 3 bases clipped from V and 3 bases from J, the junction kept 2 bases outside the gene matches. The CDR3 extends over 14 amino acids. Germline CDR1 and CDR2: MNHEY and SMNVEV (reference sequence). CDR3 amino acids: CASSFGTGDYEQYF. CDR3 coding DNA: TGTGCCAGCAGTTTCGGGACAGGGGACTACGAGCAGTACTTC.

The chain is built from TRBV2 and TRBJ1-1; a possible D gene is TRBD1 (6 bases). The CDR3 has 15 residues. Germline V gene lookup returns CDR1 SNHLY and CDR2 FYNNEI. Trimming cost V 3 bases and J 11 bases, with 22 bases left between them. CDR3 protein: CASSEKAGARVKAFF. The CDR3 DNA reads TGTGCCAGCAGTGAGAAGGCAGGGGCACGGGTGAAGGCTTTCTTT.

The V gene is TRBV10-1, the J gene TRBJ1-1; D is perhaps TRBD1 (5 bases). The CDR3 has 15 amino acids. Germline V gives CDR1 WNHNN, CDR2 SYGVQD (reference sequence). V was pared by 2 bases and J by 1 base, with 11 bases between. Here the CDR3 reads CASSEGGLGNTEAFF. The CDR3 bases are TGCGCCAGCAGTGAGGGGGGGTTAGGGAACACTGAAGCTTTCTTT.

The chain couples TRBV30 to TRBJ2-7; possibly TRBD1 for D (6 bases). The CDR3 is made up of 13 amino acids. V lost 4 bases and J lost 2, with 12 bases in between. CDR1 and CDR2 (germline): GTSNPN, SVGIG (reference sequence). The CDR3, as DNA: TGTGCCTGGACCAGGGGTTTAGCCTACGAGCAGTACTTC. This gives the protein CAWTRGLAYEQYF.

V is TRBV27 and J is TRBJ2-7; the match to TRBD1 covers 9 bases. Germline V gives CDR1 MNHEY, CDR2 SMNVEV (reference sequence). The CDR3 covers 14 residues. Trimming cost V 2 bases and J 6 bases; bases outside gene matches: 5. The CDR3: CASSLRGQGSEQYF. The CDR3 DNA reads TGTGCCAGCAGTTTAAGGGGACAGGGATCCGAGCAGTACTTC.

This clone has more than one count but fewer than ten. This chain uses TRBV10-2 with TRBJ1-1; 12 positions agree with TRBD1. Germline lookup yields CDR1 WSHSY and CDR2 SAAADI. Losses at the gene ends were 6 bases for V and 1 base for J; bases not matched to a gene: 9. The CDR3 has 17 residues. The CDR3 loop is CASRWGQGAGANTEAFF. The DNA for the CDR3 is TGCGCCAGCAGGTGGGGACAGGGGGCCGGTGCGAACACTGAAGCTTTCTTT.

This chain connects TRBV11-3 to TRBJ2-1, with a possible D match to TRBD1 (6 bases). The ends were cut back, 5 bases at V and 8 bases at J, with 13 bases in the middle. This CDR3 has 13 amino acids. Germline V lookup: CDR1 SGHNT, CDR2 YENEEA. Here the CDR3 reads CASSRQASDEQFF. DNA of the CDR3: TGTGCCAGCAGCCGACAGGCCAGCGATGAGCAGTTCTTC.

V usage is TRBV30 and J usage is TRBJ1-6; D not certain. Trimming took 5 bases from V and 11 from J, leaving 7 bases between them. CDR1 GTSNPN and CDR2 SVGIG come from the germline V gene (reference sequence). The CDR3 loop spans 10 amino acids. The CDR3 sequence: CAWFRPPLHF. In nucleotides, the CDR3 is TGTGCCTGGTTCCGTCCACCCCTCCACTTT.

J is TRBJ2-2 and V is TRBV5-5; TRBD2 agrees at 10 bases. V shed 0 bases and J 5 bases; nucleotides not matched to a gene: 4. CDR3 length: 16 amino acids. CDR1 is SGHKS, CDR2 YYEKEE, per germline (reference sequence). The CDR3, as DNA: TGTGCCAGCAGCTTGGCCCTAGCGGGGGTGACCGGGGAGCTGTTTTTT. This codes for CASSLALAGVTGELFF. The full variable domain, rest sourced from reference TRBV5-5 and TRBJ2-2, is DAGVTQSPTHLIKTRGQQVTLRCSPISGHKSVSWYQQVLGQGPQFIFQYYEKEERGRGNFPDRFSARQFPNYSSELNVNALLLGDSALYLCASSLALAGVTGELFFGEGSRLTVL.

This chain links TRBV7-8 with TRBJ1-4; D gene uncertain. Germline V CDR1 and CDR2: SGHVS, FQNEAQ. This CDR3 contains 18 residues. V gave up 1 base and J gave up 3 bases, with 18 bases separating them. The CDR3 loop reads CASSLGQLWVRANEKLFF. The CDR3 nucleotides read TGTGCCAGCAGCTTAGGGCAGTTGTGGGTCCGGGCTAATGAAAAACTGTTTTTT.

The genes are TRBV6-1 and TRBJ1-1; D is uncertain. Trimming took off 5 bases at V and 1 base at J, with 8 bases between the two ends. Germline V CDR1 and CDR2: MNHNS, SASEGT. The CDR3 contains 13 residues. The CDR3 protein is CASSSSGNTEAFF. The CDR3 DNA follows: TGTGCCAGCAGTTCGTCGGGGAACACTGAAGCTTTCTTT.

The chain employs TRBV19 and TRBJ2-3, with D possibly matching TRBD1 (6 bases). Looked up from germline, CDR1 is LNHDA and CDR2 is SQIVND (reference sequence). The V end was cut by 4 bases, the J end by 1 base, with 21 bases between. The CDR3 contains 18 residues. Here the CDR3 reads CASSTGDGAGRGTDTQYF. The DNA for the CDR3 is TGTGCCAGTAGTACAGGGGATGGGGCAGGGCGGGGCACAGATACGCAGTATTTT.

The rearrangement joins TRBV5-1 to TRBJ1-4, with a weak D call TRBD1 (5 bases). Germline CDR1 reads SGHRS; CDR2 reads YFSETQ. This CDR3 has 13 amino acids. V was shortened by 0 bases and J by 10 bases, with 10 bases between the two germline ends. The CDR3: CASSLDRPGKLFF. The CDR3 bases are TGCGCCAGCAGCTTGGACAGGCCTGGAAAACTGTTTTTT.

The chain has TRBV7-3 and TRBJ2-2; TRBD2 might be the D (5 bases). Germline CDR1 and CDR2: SGHTA and FQGTGA. The CDR3 sequence is 13 residues long. Trimming took 4 bases from V and 5 from J, leaving 8 bases between them. The CDR3 coding sequence is TGTGCCAGCAGCTCCACTAGGACCGGGGAGCTGTTTTTT. Translated: CASSSTRTGELFF.

The V and J genes are TRBV7-9 and TRBJ1-2; weak D call: TRBD1 (6 bases). This CDR3 contains 15 residues. Between the trimmed V and J ends, which lost 4 bases and 5 bases, there was a span of 17 bases. CDR1 is SEHNR, CDR2 FQNEAQ, per germline (reference sequence). CDR3 coding DNA: TGTGCCAGCAGCTCCTCCATCCAGGGGACGTATGGCTACACCTTC. It translates to CASSSSIQGTYGYTF.

A single count supports this clone. The gene calls are TRBV2 and TRBJ2-1; TRBD2 aligns across 7 bases. Trimming cost V 2 bases and J 1 base; bases outside gene matches: 2. CDR3 length equals 15 residues. Germline loops: CDR1 SNHLY, CDR2 FYNNEI. The CDR3 sequence is CASSEKRGSYNEQFF. The CDR3 DNA follows: TGTGCCAGCAGTGAAAAGCGGGGATCCTACAATGAGCAGTTCTTC.